The 2 T cell receptor beta chains below were found in one sample sequenced in a study of T-cell reconstitution after alpha-beta-depleted transplantation in children. TCRbeta library construction was performed incorporating unique molecular identifiers. TCRdb analysed the PCR reads with MiXCR anew, one entry per CDR3 protein. The sample holds approximately 390,000 distinct CDR3 sequences, approximately 10% seen once. The specimen comprised PBMCs from the stem cell graft donor, sampled from the stem cell graft. All receptors come from a human donor who donated a stem cell graft to a child with acute myeloid leukemia.

This clonotype appeared a few times. The V gene is TRBV12-3 or TRBV12-4, the J gene TRBJ1-3; unclear D gene. This CDR3 is 16 amino acids long. Deletions cut 8 bases from V and 0 bases from J, with 17 bases between. Written as DNA, the CDR3 is TGTGCCAGCGGCGCGGTTAGGGCATTCTCTGGAAACACCATATATTTT. Protein: CASGAVRAFSGNTIYF.

The chain has TRBV5-1 and TRBJ1-5; 9 bases line up with TRBD1. Unmatched junction bases numbered 12, after V lost 4 bases and J lost 7 bases. CDR1 and CDR2 from the germline V gene are SGHRS and YFSETQ. The CDR3 contains 16 residues. The CDR3 region has the DNA TGCGCCAGCAGCCCCACAGGGGGCGGTGGGGGGCAGCCCCAGCATTTT. It is translated as CASSPTGGGGGQPQHF.